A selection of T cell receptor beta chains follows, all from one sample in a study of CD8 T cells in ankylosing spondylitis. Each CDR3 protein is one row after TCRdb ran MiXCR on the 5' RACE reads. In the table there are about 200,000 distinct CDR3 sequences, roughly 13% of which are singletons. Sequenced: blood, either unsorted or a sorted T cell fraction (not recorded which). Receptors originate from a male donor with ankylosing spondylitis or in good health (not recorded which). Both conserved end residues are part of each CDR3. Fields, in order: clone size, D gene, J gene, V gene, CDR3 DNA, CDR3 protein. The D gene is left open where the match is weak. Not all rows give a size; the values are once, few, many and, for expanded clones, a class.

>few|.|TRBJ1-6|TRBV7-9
TGTGCCAGCAGCCCATCCGGTAGCTCCTATAATTCACCCCTCCACTTT
CASSPSGSSYNSPLHF
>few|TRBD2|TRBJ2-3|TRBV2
TGTGCCAGCATCGGCTTAGCGGGAGGAAGCGATACGCAGTATTTT
CASIGLAGGSDTQYF
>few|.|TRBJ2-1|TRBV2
TGTGCCAGCAGTGAATACCGGGGAGTAGCCCACAATGAGCAGTTCTTC
CASSEYRGVAHNEQFF
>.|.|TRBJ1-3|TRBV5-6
TGTGCCAGCAGCTTACAGGAAACTGGAAACACCATATATTTT
CASSLQETGNTIYF
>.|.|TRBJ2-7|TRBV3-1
TGTGCCAGCAGCCAAGACTTCGGGTCCAATGCATACGAGCAGTACTTC
CASSQDFGSNAYEQYF
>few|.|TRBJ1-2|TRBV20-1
TGCAGTGCTAGGGAGGAGGGTACTAACTATGGCTACACCTTC
CSAREEGTNYGYTF
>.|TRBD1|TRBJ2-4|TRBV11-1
TGTGCCAGCGGCCCAGGAGGGACAGGGTTCCTAGCCAAAAACATTCAGTACTTC
CASGPGGTGFLAKNIQYF
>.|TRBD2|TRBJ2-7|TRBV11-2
TGTGCCAGCAGCCAGGGGACTAGCGGCAGCTCCTACGAGCAGTACTTC
CASSQGTSGSSYEQYF
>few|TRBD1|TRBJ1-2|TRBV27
TGTGCCAGCAAAGAGGGGACAGCTTATGGCTACACCTTC
CASKEGTAYGYTF
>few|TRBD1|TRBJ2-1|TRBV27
TGTGCCAGCAGTTTACAGTTAGGGGACAGGAGAAACAATGAGCAGTTCTTC
CASSLQLGDRRNNEQFF
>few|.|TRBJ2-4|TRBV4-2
TGTGCCAGCCGCACTACCTCACTAGCCAAAAACATTCAGTACTTC
CASRTTSLAKNIQYF
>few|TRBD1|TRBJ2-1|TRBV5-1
TGCGCCAGCAGCTCGGGACAGGGTAACAATGAGCAGTTCTTC
CASSSGQGNNEQFF
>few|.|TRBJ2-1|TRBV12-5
TGTGCTAGTGGGGGGTCGGGGCAGTTCTTC
CASGGSGQFF
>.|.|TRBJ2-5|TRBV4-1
TGCGCCAGCAGCCACGGAGCCGCAGGAGGAGTATCCGAGACCCAGTACTTC
CASSHGAAGGVSETQYF
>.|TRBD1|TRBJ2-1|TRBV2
TGTGCCAGCAGTGAAGGGACAGGGAATGAGCAGTTCTTC
CASSEGTGNEQFF